These 16 T cell receptor beta chains originate from one sample sequenced in a study of blood T cell repertoires in COVID-19. Generated by immunoSEQ multiplex PCR, the TCRdb table keeps only in-frame clones and is missing some. The profile covers more than 110,000 clones, with approximately 86% appearing a single time and about 5.6% taken by the ten largest. The sample was peripheral blood. These receptors came from a human donor in a cohort sampled during active COVID-19.

The chain has TRBV28 and TRBJ1-2; TRBD1 might be the D (5 bases). The CDR3 runs to 11 residues. Trimming removed 6 bases from V and 4 bases from J, with 6 bases in between. From germline, CDR1 is MDHEN and CDR2 SYDVKM. As DNA, the CDR3 is TGTGCCAGCAGCCAGGGCTATGGCTACACCTTC. It is translated as CASSQGYGYTF.

This chain connects TRBV25-1 to TRBJ2-6, with 7 bases matching TRBD2. CDR3 length equals 15 residues. The V gene end was trimmed by 6 bases and the J gene end by 2 bases; junction bases not matched to a gene: 4. Germline V lookup: CDR1 MGHDK, CDR2 SYGVNS. DNA of the CDR3: TGTGCCAGCAGGGGGAGGGGAACTGGGGCCAACGTCCTGACTTTC. Protein product: CASRGRGTGANVLTF.

This sequence joins TRBV7-9 and TRBJ1-1; perhaps TRBD1 as D (5 bases). This CDR3 comprises 13 residues. V lost 3 bases and J lost 1, with 6 bases in between. Germline V gives CDR1 SEHNR, CDR2 FQNEAQ (reference sequence). CDR3 coding DNA: TGTGCCAGCAGCTTGACAGCGAACACTGAAGCTTTCTTT. Its protein product is CASSLTANTEAFF.

J is TRBJ2-5 and V is TRBV19, with 9 bases aligning to TRBD2. CDR1 and CDR2 from the germline V gene are LNHDA and SQIVND (reference sequence). Germline trimming cut 1 base from V and 5 bases from J; bases unmatched to any gene: 5. The CDR3 totals 15 residues. The CDR3 here is CASSIAAGGPETQYF. The CDR3 DNA follows: TGTGCCAGTAGTATAGCAGCGGGGGGCCCTGAGACCCAGTACTTC.

This CDR3 is CASSQTDTQYF. The CDR3 nucleotides are TGTGCCAGCAGTCAAACAGATACGCAGTATTTT. The chain uses TRBV7-6 and TRBJ2-3; D not certain. This CDR3 has 11 residues. Per germline, CDR1 SGHVS and CDR2 FNYEAQ. Trimming took 6 bases from V and 3 from J, leaving 4 bases between them.

This clone was observed a single time. V usage is TRBV6-5 and J usage is TRBJ2-7; D is possibly TRBD1 (6 bases). The length of the CDR3 is 13 residues. Trimming left V 5 bases short and J 7 bases short, with 15 bases between. The germline gives CDR1 MNHEY, CDR2 SVGAGI. The CDR3 bases are TGTGCCAGCAGTACAGGGCCAGAGGGGGAGCAGTACTTC. This encodes CASSTGPEGEQYF.

The V gene is TRBV2, the J gene TRBJ2-3; 7 nucleotides agree with TRBD2. Trimming took 11 bases from V and 5 from J; bases not matched to a gene: 16. The germline CDR1 and CDR2 sequences are SNHLY and FYNNEI. The CDR3 sequence is 15 residues long. The DNA of the CDR3 is TGTGCCGGAGAGTCGGCGGGCGGGAGAGGAGATACGCAGTATTTT. It translates to CAGESAGGRGDTQYF.

This clone was seen a few times. Distinct nucleotide sequences in the sample also encode this CDR3. This sequence joins TRBV28 and TRBJ1-1; 9 nucleotides match TRBD1. Germline lookup yields CDR1 MDHEN and CDR2 SYDVKM. This CDR3 comprises 13 residues. After removal of 6 bases from V and 5 bases from J, the junction contained 4 bases not matched to a gene. CDR3 in amino acids: CASSRDRVTEAFF. The CDR3 DNA sequence: TGTGCCAGCAGCCGGGACAGGGTAACTGAAGCTTTCTTT.

Remarks on this clone: Other DNA sequences in this sample translate to the same CDR3. The CDR3 nucleotides are TGTGCCAGCAGTTACGGTGCTAGCGGGGGGCTCACAGATACGCAGTATTTT. Its translation: CASSYGASGGLTDTQYF. This sequence joins TRBV6-2 or TRBV6-3 and TRBJ2-3, with TRBD2 matching 11 bases. Trimming at V came to 2 bases and at J to 2 bases, leaving 6 bases not matched to a gene. This CDR3 spans 17 amino acids. CDR1 is MNHEY, CDR2 SVGEGT, per germline.

The genes are TRBV29-1 and TRBJ2-1; 13 bases are a match to TRBD2. Germline CDR1 SQVTM, CDR2 ANQGSEA. The CDR3 totals 13 residues. J was trimmed by 7 bases and V by 4 bases; bases with no gene match: 1. The CDR3 spells CSVGLAGGNEQFF. The CDR3 DNA sequence: TGCAGCGTTGGACTAGCGGGGGGAAATGAGCAGTTCTTC.

This clone has more than one count but fewer than ten. The chain recombines TRBV6-5 with TRBJ2-2; 11 bases line up with TRBD2. Germline values: CDR1 MNHEY, CDR2 SVGAGI. Germline trimming cut 6 bases from V and 6 bases from J; bases unmatched to any gene: 6. This CDR3 is 15 amino acids long. The CDR3 nucleotides read TGTGCCAGCAGCTATAGCGGGGGGGCTCCCGGGGAGCTGTTTTTT. Its translation: CASSYSGGAPGELFF.

The rearrangement uses TRBV7-8 and TRBJ2-2, with TRBD2 matching 9 bases. The CDR3 has 16 amino acids. Trimming removed 1 base from V and 5 bases from J; junction bases left unmatched: 5. CDR1 and CDR2 (germline): SGHVS, FQNEAQ. The CDR3 DNA reads TGTGCCAGCAGCTTAGTTGCGGGAGGGAGGACCGGGGAGCTGTTTTTT. It yields the protein CASSLVAGGRTGELFF.

The sample holds one count of this clone. The chain combines TRBV18 with TRBJ1-1; 8 positions match TRBD1. CDR1 KGHSH and CDR2 LQKENI come from the germline V gene. V was clipped by 3 bases and J by 2 bases; unmatched bases: 2. The CDR3 contains 14 residues. This CDR3 is CASSPGQANTEAFF. The DNA of the CDR3 is TGTGCCAGCTCACCGGGACAGGCAAACACTGAAGCTTTCTTT.

This clone was seen once. V and J are TRBV11-2 and TRBJ2-1, with 7 bases that match TRBD2. The V segment lost 3 bases and the J segment 14 bases; nucleotides outside the gene matches: 7. CDR1 and CDR2 from the germline V gene are SGHAT and FQNNGV. The CDR3 consists of 12 residues. Written as DNA, the CDR3 is TGTGCCAGCAGCTTGCTGGGCGGGGGTAAGTTCTTC. This sequence encodes CASSLLGGGKFF.

The chain has TRBV21-1 and TRBJ2-1; the table's TRBD1 call for D was not verified on the DNA. TRBV21-1 is given as a pseudogene. CDR3 length equals 15 residues. Here the CDR3 reads CASSTGGAWDNEQFF. DNA for the CDR3: TGTGCCAGCAGTACAGGGGGCGCTTGGGATAATGAGCAGTTCTTC.

The chain uses TRBV7-2 and TRBJ2-3; 11 positions match TRBD2. This CDR3 is built from 17 residues. The J segment lost 0 bases and the V segment lost 1 base, leaving 3 bases of the junction unmatched. The germline gives CDR1 SGHTA, CDR2 FQGNSA. CDR3 loop: CASSLEASGGSTDTQYF. The DNA of the CDR3 is TGTGCCAGCAGCTTAGAGGCTAGCGGGGGGAGCACAGATACGCAGTATTTT.